This T cell receptor beta chain was obtained from a study of regulatory T cells in long-lasting Graves disease (dated by TCRdb to the early 2020s). Regarding the complete study: Persistent Graves' disease meant more than 5 years of antithyroid drug treatment with TSH receptor autoantibodies that stayed positive. Patients with persistent Graves' disease were compared with patients with newly diagnosed Graves' disease using TCR sequencing and RNA sequencing of peripheral blood. The study took place in China and was registered as a clinical trial. TCR sequencing covered roughly 13 persistent and 20 newly diagnosed Graves' disease patients, around 35 samples in total. On average, persistent Graves' disease patients in the clinical cohort had been on antithyroid drugs for roughly 11 years. On the study overall, not on this receptor specifically: Sequencing and analysis were limited to the TCR beta chain. The small sample size was acknowledged by the authors as a limitation that may reduce accuracy. Peripheral blood alone was examined, since thyroid tissue, which constituted the primary lesion, could not be accessed. Persistent patients shared more public clonotypes among themselves (approximately 2,500) than newly diagnosed patients did (roughly 920). Preferential use of TRBV28, TRBJ1-2 and TRBJ2-5 was observed in persistent disease, whereas TRBV20-1 and TRBJ2-1 were favored in newly diagnosed disease. Persistent Graves' disease patients showed lower TCR Shannon entropy and fewer highly expanded clones than newly diagnosed patients, suggesting clonal expansion.

Explained via the paper, the time point label denotes: persistent/refractory GD, antithyroid drugs over 5 years with positive TRAb. RNA was extracted from PBMCs in TRIzol for both TCR sequencing and RNA sequencing. The diagnosis of Graves' disease followed American Thyroid Association guidelines. The patients came from an endocrinology department in Xi'an, China. From each patient, 8 to 10 milliliters of peripheral blood was collected into an EDTA anticoagulant tube. Ficoll Paque Plus density gradient separation was used to isolate PBMCs, and no further T cell sorting was done. RNA quality was checked with an Agilent 2100 Bioanalyzer and agarose gel, and concentration with a NanoDrop 2000. A remark on this clonotype: Its antigen is unknown. No base qualities exist here, and no much larger clone lies one base off it.

In the germline V gene, CDR1 corresponds to KGHSH and CDR2 to LQKENI. Including the terminal cysteine and phenylalanine, the CDR3 comprises 15 residues. The entry retains the CDR3 DNA only, 45 bases that are in frame from base 1. Here V drops 3 bases and J drops 6 bases, and the junction holds 10 bases not matched to any gene. The receptor library was made with multiplex PCR. Sequencing relied on an Illumina HiSeq 4000. iRepertoire HTBI primers and Arm-PCR amplification of CDR3 regions were used to construct TCR beta libraries. Before sequencing, the PCR products went through gel purification. The study's processing was this. A total of 62 TRBV and some 15 TRBJ segments were identified across samples and were used for gene usage analysis of CDR3 amino acid clonotypes. COPE and FqMerger were used to merge the filtered high-quality paired reads into contigs. BLAST was used to align contigs to the IMGT TRBV, TRBD and TRBJ reference genes, and CDR3 was defined following IMGT. Highly expanded clones were defined as clonotypes with a frequency above 0.1%. Repertoire diversity was measured by Shannon entropy, and V-J evenness by the Gini coefficient. Public clonotypes were defined as clonotypes shared by more than one individual. TCRdb redid the processing of the public reads, applying fastp at Q25 and MiXCR, and retained in-frame beta chains. All rows with the same CDR3 protein become a single entry with the most common DNA and genes. The V and J calls shown here were made by TCRdb, not taken from the authors' results. Here the sample has 650,000 to 850,000 distinct CDR3 sequences; about 32% occur a single time. The ten largest account for 40% to 50% of the sample.

The source is a female donor with Graves disease. Sequenced material: peripheral blood mononuclear cells (PBMCs), taken when the disease was refractory, from a patient treated with antithyroid drugs. The sequence is built from TRBV18 and TRBJ1-1; TRBD1 matches 7 bases in the middle. CDR3 protein: CASSPRQGRGAEAFF. The nucleotide sequence reads TGTGCCAGCTCACCCCGACAGGGAAGGGGAGCTGAAGCTTTCTTT.